This TCR beta chain was recorded in a study of blood T cell repertoires in COVID-19. Study overall: Whether acute or convalescent, the COVID-19 samples came from the United States, Italy and Spain. The analysed material was cDNA or gDNA that came from T cells, B-cell-depleted T cells, or PBMCs.

The CDR3 is 13 amino acids. In germline, CDR1 is SNHLY, CDR2 FYNNEI. V was clipped by 0 bases and J by 9 bases, with 9 bases between them. TCRdb keeps only in-frame clones here, not all; method: immunoSEQ multiplex PCR. The sample records 150,000 to 200,000 clones, less than 90% being singletons. This receptor was taken from a man in his 70s with active or convalescent COVID-19. The sequencing input was peripheral blood. V and J are TRBV2 and TRBJ2-1, with D possibly being TRBD2 (5 bases). The CDR3 loop is CASSEAEVGEQFF. The CDR3 DNA follows: TGTGCCAGCAGTGAAGCGGAGGTGGGTGAGCAGTTCTTC. The variable domain in full, completed from reference TRBV2 and TRBJ2-1, reads EPEVTQTPSHQVTQMGQEVILRCVPISNHLYFYWYRQILGQKVEFLVSFYNNEISEKSEIFDDQFSVERPDGSNFTLKIRSTKLEDSAMYFCASSEAEVGEQFFGPGTRLTVL.